This T cell receptor beta chain originates from a study of beta chain features in type 1 diabetes. The sequenced template was cDNA made from the entire isolated RNA. The protocol was immunoSEQ multiplex PCR, while the TCRdb copy is restricted to in-frame clones and leaves out a portion. The top ten hold 0.035% to 0.04% of the sample, which has some 660,000 clones, 11% to 15% seen once. This clone has only a few counts. The target antigen is unknown. Overall study findings and caveats: Shortening that was moderate but significant affected the TCRB CDR3s of Type 1 diabetes patients in all four CD4+ subsets.

Via the markers CD45RO/CCR7/CD25/CD127/CD95/CD27, stem cell-like memory, regulatory, central memory and naive CD4+ cells were sorted. The specimen was naive CD4+ T cells from blood. The receptor's source is a man in his late teens or twenties with type 1 diabetes.

In nucleotides, the CDR3 is TGTGCCAGCAGTTTATCGGCTGGGGGCGACTATGGCTACACCTTC. Encoded protein: CASSLSAGGDYGYTF. The gene calls are TRBV27 and TRBJ1-2; D is possibly TRBD1 (6 bases). CDR1 MNHEY and CDR2 SMNVEV come from the germline V gene (reference sequence). Trimming left V 0 bases short and J 3 bases short, with 11 bases between. The CDR3 loop spans 15 amino acids.